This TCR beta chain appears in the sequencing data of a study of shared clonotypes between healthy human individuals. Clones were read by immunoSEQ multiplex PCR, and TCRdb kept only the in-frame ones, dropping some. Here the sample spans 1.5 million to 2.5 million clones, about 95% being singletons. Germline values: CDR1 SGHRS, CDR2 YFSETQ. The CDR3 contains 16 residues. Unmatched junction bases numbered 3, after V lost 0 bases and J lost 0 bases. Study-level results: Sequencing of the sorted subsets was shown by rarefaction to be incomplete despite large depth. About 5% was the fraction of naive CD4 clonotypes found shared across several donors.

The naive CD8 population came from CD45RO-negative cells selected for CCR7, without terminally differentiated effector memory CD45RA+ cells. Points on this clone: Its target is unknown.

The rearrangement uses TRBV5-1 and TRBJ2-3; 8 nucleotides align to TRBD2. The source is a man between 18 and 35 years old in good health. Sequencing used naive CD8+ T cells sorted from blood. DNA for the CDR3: TGCGCCAGCAGCTTGGGACTAGCGTCTAGCACAGATACGCAGTATTTT. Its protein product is CASSLGLASSTDTQYF. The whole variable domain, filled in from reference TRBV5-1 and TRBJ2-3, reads KAGVTQTPRYLIKTRGQQVTLSCSPISGHRSVSWYQQTPGQGLQFLFEYFSETQRNKGNFPGRFSGRQFSNSRSEMNVSTLELGDSALYLCASSLGLASSTDTQYFGPGTRLTVL.